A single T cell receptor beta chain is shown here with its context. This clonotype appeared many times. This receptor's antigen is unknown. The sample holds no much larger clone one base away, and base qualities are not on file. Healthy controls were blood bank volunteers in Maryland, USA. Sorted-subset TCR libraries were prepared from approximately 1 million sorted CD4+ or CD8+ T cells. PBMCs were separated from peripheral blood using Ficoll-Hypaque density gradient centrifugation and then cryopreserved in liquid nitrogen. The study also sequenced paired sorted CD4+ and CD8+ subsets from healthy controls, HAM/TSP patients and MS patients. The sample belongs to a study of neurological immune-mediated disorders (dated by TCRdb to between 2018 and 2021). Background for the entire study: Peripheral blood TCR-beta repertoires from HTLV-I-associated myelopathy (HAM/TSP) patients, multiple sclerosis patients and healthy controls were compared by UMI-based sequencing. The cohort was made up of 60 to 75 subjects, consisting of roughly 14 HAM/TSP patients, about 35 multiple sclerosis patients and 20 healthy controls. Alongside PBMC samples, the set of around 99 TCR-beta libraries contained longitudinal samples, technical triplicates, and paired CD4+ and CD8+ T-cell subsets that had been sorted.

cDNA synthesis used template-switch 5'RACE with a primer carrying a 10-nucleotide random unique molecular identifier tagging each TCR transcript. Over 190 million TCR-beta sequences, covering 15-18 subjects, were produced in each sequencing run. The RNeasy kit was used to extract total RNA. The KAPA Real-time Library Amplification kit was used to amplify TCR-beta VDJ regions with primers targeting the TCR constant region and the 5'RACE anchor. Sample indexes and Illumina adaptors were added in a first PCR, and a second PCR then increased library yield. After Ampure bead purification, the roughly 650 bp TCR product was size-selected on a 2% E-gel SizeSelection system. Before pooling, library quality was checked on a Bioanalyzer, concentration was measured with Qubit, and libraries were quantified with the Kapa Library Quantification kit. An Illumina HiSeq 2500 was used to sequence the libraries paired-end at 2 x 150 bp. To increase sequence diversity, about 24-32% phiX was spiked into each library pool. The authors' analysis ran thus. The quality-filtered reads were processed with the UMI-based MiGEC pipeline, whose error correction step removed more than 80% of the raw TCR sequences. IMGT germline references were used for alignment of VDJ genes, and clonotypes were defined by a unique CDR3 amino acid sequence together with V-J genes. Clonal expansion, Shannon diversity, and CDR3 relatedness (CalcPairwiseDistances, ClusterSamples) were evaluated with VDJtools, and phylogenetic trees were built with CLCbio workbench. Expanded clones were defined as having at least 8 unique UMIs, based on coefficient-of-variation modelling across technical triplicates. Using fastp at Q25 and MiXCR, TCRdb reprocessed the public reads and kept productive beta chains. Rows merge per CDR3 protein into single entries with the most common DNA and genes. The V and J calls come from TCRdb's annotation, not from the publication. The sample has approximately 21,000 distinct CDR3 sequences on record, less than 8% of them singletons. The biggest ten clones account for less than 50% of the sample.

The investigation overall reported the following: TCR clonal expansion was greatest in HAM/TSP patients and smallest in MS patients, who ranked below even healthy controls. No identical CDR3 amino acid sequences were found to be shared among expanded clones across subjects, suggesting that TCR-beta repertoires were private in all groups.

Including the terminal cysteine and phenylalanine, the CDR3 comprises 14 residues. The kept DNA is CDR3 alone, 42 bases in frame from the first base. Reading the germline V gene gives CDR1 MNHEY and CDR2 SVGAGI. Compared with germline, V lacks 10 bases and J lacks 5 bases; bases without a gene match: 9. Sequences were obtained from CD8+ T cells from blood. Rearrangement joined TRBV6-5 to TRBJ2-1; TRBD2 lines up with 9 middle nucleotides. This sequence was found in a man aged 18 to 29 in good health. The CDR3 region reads CATSSSGVHNEQFF. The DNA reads TGTGCCACATCCTCTAGCGGGGTCCACAATGAGCAGTTCTTC.